This T cell receptor beta chain was documented in a study of T cells in Graves' hyperthyroidism and ophthalmopathy. Study-wide points: Blood shared most expanded thyroid clonotypes above 0.001.

V was trimmed by 2 bases and J by 0 bases, leaving 8 bases between them. The CDR3 is made up of 14 amino acids. Germline V gene sequence: CDR1 LGHDT, CDR2 YNNKEL (reference sequence). Amplified TCR beta CDR3 regions came from RNA transcripts. First-round RT-PCR of the TCR CDR3 relied on the HTBI primer set. TCRdb analysed the multiplex PCR reads with MiXCR anew, one entry per CDR3 protein. This sample carries 660,000 or so distinct CDR3 sequences, less than 25% of them seen once, and the ten largest clones take 34%. A word on this clonotype: Its matching antigen is unknown.

Exclusion of patients followed from uncontrolled infection, other autoimmune disease, pregnancy or lactation. Orbital computed tomography and thyroid ultrasound, together with serum TRAb and thyroxine and clinical symptoms, were used for diagnoses. The authors obtained PBMCs from 10 ml of fresh peripheral blood. This TCR derives from a man aged 25 to 45 with Graves' ophthalmopathy. The rearrangement uses TRBV3-1 and TRBJ2-7, with D uncertain. The source material was blood. CDR3 bases: TGTGCCAGCAGCCAACAGAGAAGCTCCTACGAGCAGTACTTC. Translation: CASSQQRSSYEQYF.